The subject of this entry is one TCR beta chain. The V and J ends lost 4 bases and 3 bases respectively, with 3 bases between them. This CDR3 has 11 residues. The germline V gene has CDR1 GTSNPN and CDR2 SVGIG (reference sequence). This sample was included in a study of OX40 agonist ivuxolimab in advanced cancers. The assay was immunoSEQ multiplex PCR, and TCRdb's table has in-frame clones only and misses some. Here the sample spans under 60,000 clones, 90% to 95% being singletons. The material sequenced was CD4+ or CD8+ T cells sorted from blood, taken in a trial of the OX40 agonist ivuxolimab. This sequence originates from an adult with an advanced solid tumor such as melanoma, head and neck, liver or kidney cancer. This sequence joins TRBV30 and TRBJ2-2; D is uncertain. Here the CDR3 reads CAWTHTGELFF. The CDR3 DNA sequence: TGTGCCTGGACCCACACCGGGGAGCTGTTTTTT.